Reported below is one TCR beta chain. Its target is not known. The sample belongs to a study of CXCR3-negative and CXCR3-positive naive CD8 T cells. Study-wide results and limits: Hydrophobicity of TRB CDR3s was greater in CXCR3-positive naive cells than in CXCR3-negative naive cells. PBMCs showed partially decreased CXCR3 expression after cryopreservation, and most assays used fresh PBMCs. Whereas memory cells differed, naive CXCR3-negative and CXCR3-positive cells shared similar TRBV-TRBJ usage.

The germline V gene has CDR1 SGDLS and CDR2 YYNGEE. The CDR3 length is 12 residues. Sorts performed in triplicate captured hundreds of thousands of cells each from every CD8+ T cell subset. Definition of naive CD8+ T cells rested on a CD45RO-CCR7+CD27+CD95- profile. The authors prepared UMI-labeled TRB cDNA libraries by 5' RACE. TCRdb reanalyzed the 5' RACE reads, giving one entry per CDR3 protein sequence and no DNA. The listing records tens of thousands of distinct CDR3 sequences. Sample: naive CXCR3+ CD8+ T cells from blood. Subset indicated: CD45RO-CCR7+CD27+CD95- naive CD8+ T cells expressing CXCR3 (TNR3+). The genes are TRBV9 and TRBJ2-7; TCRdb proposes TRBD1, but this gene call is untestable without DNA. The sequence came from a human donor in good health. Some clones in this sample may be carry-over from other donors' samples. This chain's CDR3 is CASSAGDSEQYF. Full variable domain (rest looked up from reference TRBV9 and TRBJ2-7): DSGVTQTPKHLITATGQRVTLRCSPRSGDLSVYWYQQSLDQGLQFLIQYYNGEERAKGNILERFSAQQFPDLHSELNLSSLELGDSALYFCASSAGDSEQYFGPGTRLTVT.